These 12 T cell receptor beta chains were sequenced from one sample in a study of blood T cell repertoires in COVID-19. TCRdb keeps only in-frame clones here, not all; method: immunoSEQ multiplex PCR. The table has approximately 180,000 clones, under 80% seen once; the top ten hold about a sixth. Input material: PBMCs or T cells enriched from blood (not recorded which). These receptors came from a woman in her fifties or sixties with acute COVID-19.

The rearrangement links TRBV7-9 to TRBJ1-3; 8 nucleotides line up with TRBD1. The CDR3 is 16 amino acids. CDR1 and CDR2 from the germline V gene are SEHNR and FQNEAQ (reference sequence). V lost 0 bases to trimming and J lost 4 bases; unmatched junction nucleotides: 5. Here the CDR3 DNA reads TGTGCCAGCAGCTTAGCTTTCGACAGGGGCGGAAACACCATATATTTT. Its protein product is CASSLAFDRGGNTIYF.

V and J are TRBV2 and TRBJ2-3, with D maybe TRBD1 (8 bases). The germline V gene encodes CDR1 SNHLY and CDR2 FYNNEI. The CDR3 consists of 15 residues. The V end was cut by 6 bases, the J end by 0 bases, with 13 bases between. The CDR3 nucleotides read TGTGCCAGCAGCGCACAGGGGGGGAGCACAGATACGCAGTATTTT. It is translated as CASSAQGGSTDTQYF.

This sequence joins TRBV11-3 and TRBJ2-3; D is unresolved. Trimming removed 1 base from V and 6 bases from J, with 11 bases in between. CDR1 and CDR2 from the germline V gene are SGHNT and YENEEA. The CDR3 totals 14 residues. CDR3 in amino acids: CASSLGLPPDTQYF. The CDR3, as DNA: TGTGCCAGCAGCTTAGGACTGCCGCCCGATACGCAGTATTTT.

This chain uses TRBV5-4 with TRBJ1-2; D not certain. The germline gives CDR1 SGHNT, CDR2 YYREEE (reference sequence). The CDR3 spans 14 residues. V was trimmed by 4 bases and J by 4 bases, leaving 14 bases between them. CDR3 coding DNA: TGTGCCAGCAGCCAAGACACGCGAGTCTATGGCTACACCTTC. It specifies CASSQDTRVYGYTF.

This clone came up once. The chain couples TRBV7-7 to TRBJ2-5, with D unresolved. Per the germline V gene, CDR1 is SSHAT and CDR2 is FNYEAQ (reference sequence). V gave up 0 bases and J gave up 2 bases, with 10 bases separating them. This CDR3 is 15 amino acids long. CDR3 protein: CASSLALVGQETQYF. As DNA, the CDR3 is TGTGCCAGCAGCTTAGCTCTAGTCGGTCAAGAGACCCAGTACTTC.

The CDR3 DNA sequence: TGCGCCAGCAGCTTGGCCGACAGGGGGCATGGCTACACCTTC. This sequence encodes CASSLADRGHGYTF. This chain connects TRBV5-1 to TRBJ1-2, with 10 bases that match TRBD1. The germline gives CDR1 SGHRS, CDR2 YFSETQ. The V segment lost 0 bases and the J segment 6 bases; nucleotides outside the gene matches: 2. The CDR3 consists of 14 residues.

The chain recombines TRBV4-3 with TRBJ2-1; 9 bases fit TRBD1. This CDR3 spans 17 amino acids. Unmatched junction bases numbered 17, after V lost 5 bases and J lost 9 bases. Per germline, CDR1 LGHNA and CDR2 YSLEER. CDR3 nucleotides: TGCGCCAGCAGCTTCGGGGACCGGGACAGGGTTTACGGTGAGCAGTTCTTC. Translation gives CASSFGDRDRVYGEQFF.

This clone showed up just a few times. The chain is built from TRBV4-3 and TRBJ2-1; 12 bases are shared with TRBD2. The J segment lost 7 bases and the V segment lost 0 bases, leaving 10 bases of the junction unmatched. Germline V gene data show CDR1 as LGHNA and CDR2 as YSLEER. This CDR3 contains 18 residues. CDR3 sequence reads: CASSQDLAGGRYENEQFF. The CDR3 DNA follows: TGCGCCAGCAGCCAAGATCTAGCGGGGGGGCGATATGAGAATGAGCAGTTCTTC.

This clone was seen a single time. This chain connects TRBV6-5 to TRBJ2-6; D ambiguous. V was pared by 0 bases and J by 1 base, with 4 bases between. The CDR3 has 15 residues. Germline V gene data show CDR1 as MNHEY and CDR2 as SVGAGI. CDR3 DNA: TGTGCCAGCAGTTACTCGAGTTCTGGGGCCAACGTCCTGACTTTC. Protein product: CASSYSSSGANVLTF.

The chain joins TRBV28 to TRBJ1-5; the match to TRBD1 covers 10 bases. V was pared by 3 bases and J by 4 bases, with 6 bases of the junction left unmatched. CDR1 and CDR2 (germline): MDHEN, SYDVKM. CDR3 size: 16 residues. The CDR3 protein is CASSFTGTGVNQPQHF. The CDR3, as DNA: TGTGCCAGCAGTTTCACCGGGACAGGGGTAAATCAGCCCCAGCATTTT.

The chain joins TRBV18 to TRBJ2-7, with 9 bases aligning to TRBD1. V lost 3 bases to trimming and J lost 6 bases; unmatched junction nucleotides: 9. CDR3 length equals 15 residues. Looked up from germline, CDR1 is KGHSH and CDR2 is LQKENI. The CDR3 DNA reads as TGTGCCAGCTCACCTAGACAGGGGGTCAACTTCGAGCAGTACGTC. Translating gives CASSPRQGVNFEQYV.

The chain has TRBV3-1 (or the pseudogene TRBV3-2) and TRBJ1-6, with TRBD1 matching over 8 bases. V dropped 5 bases and J dropped 2; count of bases not matched to a gene: 8. Germline loops: CDR1 LGHDT, CDR2 YNNKEL (reference sequence). The CDR3 covers 17 residues. The CDR3 DNA is TGTGCCAGCAGCAACTCAGGGGGCATCGCCTATAATTCACCCCTCCACTTT. Protein product: CASSNSGGIAYNSPLHF.